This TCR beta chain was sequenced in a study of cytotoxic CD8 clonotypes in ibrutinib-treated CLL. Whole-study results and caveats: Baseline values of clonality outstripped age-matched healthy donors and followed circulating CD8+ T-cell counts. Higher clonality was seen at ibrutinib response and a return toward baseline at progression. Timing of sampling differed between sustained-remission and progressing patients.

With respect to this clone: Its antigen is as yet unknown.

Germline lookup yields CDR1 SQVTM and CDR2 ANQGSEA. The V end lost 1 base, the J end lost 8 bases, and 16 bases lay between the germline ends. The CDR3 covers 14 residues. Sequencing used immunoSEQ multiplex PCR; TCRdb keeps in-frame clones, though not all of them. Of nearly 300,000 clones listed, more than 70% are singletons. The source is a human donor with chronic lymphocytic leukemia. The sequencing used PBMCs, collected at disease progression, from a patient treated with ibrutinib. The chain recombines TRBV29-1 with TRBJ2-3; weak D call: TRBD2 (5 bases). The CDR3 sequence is CSVEAGLARGTQYF. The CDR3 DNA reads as TGCAGCGTTGAAGCTGGGCTAGCACGAGGTACGCAGTATTTT.